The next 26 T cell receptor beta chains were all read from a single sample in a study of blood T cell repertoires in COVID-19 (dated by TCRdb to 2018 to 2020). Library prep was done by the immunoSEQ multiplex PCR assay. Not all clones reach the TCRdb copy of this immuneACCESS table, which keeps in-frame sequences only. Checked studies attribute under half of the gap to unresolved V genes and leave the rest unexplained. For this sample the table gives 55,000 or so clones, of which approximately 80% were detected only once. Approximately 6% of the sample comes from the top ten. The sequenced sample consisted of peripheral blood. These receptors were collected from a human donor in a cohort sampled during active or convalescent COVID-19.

The CDR3 bases are TGTGCCAGTAGTATAGTGAGGGGGCCCGGGGAGCTGTTTTTT. Its translation: CASSIVRGPGELFF. The chain joins TRBV19 to TRBJ2-2, with TRBD1 matching over 7 bases. Germline V lookup: CDR1 LNHDA, CDR2 SQIVND (reference sequence). Unmatched junction bases numbered 2, after V lost 1 base and J lost 6 bases. CDR3 size: 14 residues.

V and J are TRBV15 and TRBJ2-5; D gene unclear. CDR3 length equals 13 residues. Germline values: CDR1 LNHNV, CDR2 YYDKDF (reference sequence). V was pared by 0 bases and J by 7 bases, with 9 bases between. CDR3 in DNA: TGTGCCACCAGCAGAGATTTAGCCGGGACCCAGTACTTC. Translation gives CATSRDLAGTQYF.

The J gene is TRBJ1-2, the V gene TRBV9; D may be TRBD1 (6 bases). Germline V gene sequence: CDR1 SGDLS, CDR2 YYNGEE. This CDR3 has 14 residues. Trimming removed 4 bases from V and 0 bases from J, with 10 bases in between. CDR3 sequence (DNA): TGTGCCAGCAGCCCCACAGGGACTAACTATGGCTACACCTTC. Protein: CASSPTGTNYGYTF.

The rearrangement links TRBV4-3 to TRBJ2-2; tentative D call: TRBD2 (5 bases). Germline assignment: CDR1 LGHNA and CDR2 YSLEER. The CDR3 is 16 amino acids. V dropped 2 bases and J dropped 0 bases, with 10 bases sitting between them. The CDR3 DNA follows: TGCGCCAGCAGCCAATTGGCGGGCTCGAACACCGGGGAGCTGTTTTTT. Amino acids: CASSQLAGSNTGELFF.

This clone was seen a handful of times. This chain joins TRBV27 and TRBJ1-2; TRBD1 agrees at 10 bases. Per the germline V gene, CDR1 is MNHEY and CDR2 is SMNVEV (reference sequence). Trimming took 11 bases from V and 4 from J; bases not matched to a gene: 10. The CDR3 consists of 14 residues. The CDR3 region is CAAAEGTGVYGYTF. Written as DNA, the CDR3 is TGTGCCGCGGCGGAGGGGACAGGGGTCTATGGCTACACCTTC.

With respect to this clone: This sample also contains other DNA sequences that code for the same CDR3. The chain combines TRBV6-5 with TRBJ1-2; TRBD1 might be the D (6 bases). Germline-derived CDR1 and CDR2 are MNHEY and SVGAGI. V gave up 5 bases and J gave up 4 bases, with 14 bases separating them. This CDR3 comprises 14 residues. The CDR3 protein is CASSPVGGAYGYTF. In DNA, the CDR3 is TGTGCCAGCAGTCCCGTGGGGGGGGCCTATGGCTACACCTTC.

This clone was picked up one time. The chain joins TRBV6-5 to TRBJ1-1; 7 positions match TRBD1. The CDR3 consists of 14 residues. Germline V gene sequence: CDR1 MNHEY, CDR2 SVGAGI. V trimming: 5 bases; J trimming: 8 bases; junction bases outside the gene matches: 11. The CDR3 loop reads CASSSRQGGWEAFF. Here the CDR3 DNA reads TGTGCCAGCAGTAGTAGACAGGGAGGTTGGGAAGCTTTCTTT.

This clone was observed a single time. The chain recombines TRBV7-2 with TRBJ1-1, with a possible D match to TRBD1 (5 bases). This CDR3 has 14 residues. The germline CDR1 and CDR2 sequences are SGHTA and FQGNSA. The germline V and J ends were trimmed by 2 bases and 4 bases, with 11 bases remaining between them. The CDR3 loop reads CASSLRGEATEAFF. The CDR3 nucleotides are TGTGCCAGCAGCTTAAGAGGGGAGGCCACTGAAGCTTTCTTT.

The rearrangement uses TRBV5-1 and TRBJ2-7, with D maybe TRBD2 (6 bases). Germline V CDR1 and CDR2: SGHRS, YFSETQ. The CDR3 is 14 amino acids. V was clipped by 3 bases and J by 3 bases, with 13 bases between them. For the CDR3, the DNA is TGCGCCAGCAGCTGGGACGGAGGGGACTACGAGCAGTACTTC. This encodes CASSWDGGDYEQYF.

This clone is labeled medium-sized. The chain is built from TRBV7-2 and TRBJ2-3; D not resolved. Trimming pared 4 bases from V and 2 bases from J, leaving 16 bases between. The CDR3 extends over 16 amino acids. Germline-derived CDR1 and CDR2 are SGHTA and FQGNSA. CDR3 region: CASSSLGHQNTDTQYF. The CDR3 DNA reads TGTGCCAGCAGCTCCCTTGGGCACCAGAACACAGATACGCAGTATTTT.

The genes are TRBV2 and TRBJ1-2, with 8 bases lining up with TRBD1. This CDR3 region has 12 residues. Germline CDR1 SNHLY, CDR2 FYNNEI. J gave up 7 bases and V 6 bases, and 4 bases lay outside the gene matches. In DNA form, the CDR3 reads TGTGCCAGCAGGACAGGACAGGGTGGCTACACCTTC. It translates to CASRTGQGGYTF.

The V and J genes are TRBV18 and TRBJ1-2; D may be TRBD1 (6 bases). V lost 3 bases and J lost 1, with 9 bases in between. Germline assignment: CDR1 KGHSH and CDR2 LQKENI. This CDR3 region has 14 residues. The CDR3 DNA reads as TGTGCCAGCTCACCTGAGGGGGATAACTATGGCTACACCTTC. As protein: CASSPEGDNYGYTF.

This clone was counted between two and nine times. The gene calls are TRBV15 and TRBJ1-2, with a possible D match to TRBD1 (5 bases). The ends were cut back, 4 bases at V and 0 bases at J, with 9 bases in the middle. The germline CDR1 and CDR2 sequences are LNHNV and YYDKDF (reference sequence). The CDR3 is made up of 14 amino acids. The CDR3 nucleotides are TGTGCCACCAGCAAGGGGAGGACTAACTATGGCTACACCTTC. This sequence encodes CATSKGRTNYGYTF.

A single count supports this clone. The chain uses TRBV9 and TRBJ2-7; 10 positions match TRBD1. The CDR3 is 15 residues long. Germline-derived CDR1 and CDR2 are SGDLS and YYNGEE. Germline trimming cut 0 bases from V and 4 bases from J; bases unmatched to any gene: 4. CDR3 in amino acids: CASSVGQGAEYEQYF. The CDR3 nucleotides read TGTGCCAGCAGCGTAGGACAGGGGGCGGAATACGAGCAGTACTTC.

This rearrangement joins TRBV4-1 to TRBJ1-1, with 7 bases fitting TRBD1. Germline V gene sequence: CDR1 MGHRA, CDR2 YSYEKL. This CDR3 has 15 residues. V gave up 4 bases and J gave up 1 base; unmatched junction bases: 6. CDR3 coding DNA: TGCGCCAGCAGCCGCCAGGGACAGTCGAACACTGAAGCTTTCTTT. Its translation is CASSRQGQSNTEAFF.

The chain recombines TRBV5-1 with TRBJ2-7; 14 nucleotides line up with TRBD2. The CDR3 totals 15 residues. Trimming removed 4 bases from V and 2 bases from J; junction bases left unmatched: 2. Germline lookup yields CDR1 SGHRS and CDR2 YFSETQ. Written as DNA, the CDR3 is TGCGCCAGCAGCCTGACTAGCGGGGGGGCCTACGAGCAGTACTTC. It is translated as CASSLTSGGAYEQYF.

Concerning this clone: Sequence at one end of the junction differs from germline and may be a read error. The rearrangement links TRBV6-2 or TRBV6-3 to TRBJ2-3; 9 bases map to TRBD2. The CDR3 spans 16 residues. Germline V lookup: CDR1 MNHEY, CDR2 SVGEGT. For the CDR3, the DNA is TGTGCCAGCAGTTACTCAGCTAGCGGGACCACAAATACGCAGTATTTT. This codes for CASSYSASGTTNTQYF.

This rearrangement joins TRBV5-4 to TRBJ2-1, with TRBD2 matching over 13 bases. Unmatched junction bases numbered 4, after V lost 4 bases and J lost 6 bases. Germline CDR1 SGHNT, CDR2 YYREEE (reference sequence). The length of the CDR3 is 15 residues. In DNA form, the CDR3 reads TGTGCCAGCAGCCCGCGACTAGCGGGGGGCAATGAGCAGTTCTTC. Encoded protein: CASSPRLAGGNEQFF. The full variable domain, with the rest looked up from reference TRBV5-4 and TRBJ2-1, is ETGVTQSPTHLIKTRGQQVTLRCSSQSGHNTVSWYQQALGQGPQFIFQYYREEENGRGNFPPRFSGLQFPNYSSELNVNALELDDSALYLCASSPRLAGGNEQFFGPGTRLTVL.

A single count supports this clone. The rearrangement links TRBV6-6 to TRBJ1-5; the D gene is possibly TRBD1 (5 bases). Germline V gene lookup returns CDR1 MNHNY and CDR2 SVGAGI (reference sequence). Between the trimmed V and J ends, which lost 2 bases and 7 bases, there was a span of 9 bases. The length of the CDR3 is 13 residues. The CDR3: CASSYQGWQPQHF. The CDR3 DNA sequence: TGTGCCAGCAGTTACCAGGGTTGGCAGCCCCAGCATTTT.

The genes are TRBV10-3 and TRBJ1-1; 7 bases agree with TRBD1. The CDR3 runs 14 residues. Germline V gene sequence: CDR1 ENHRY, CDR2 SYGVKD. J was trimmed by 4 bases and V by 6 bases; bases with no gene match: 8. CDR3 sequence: CAIRDSTGFTEAFF. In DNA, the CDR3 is TGTGCCATCAGAGACTCGACAGGGTTCACTGAAGCTTTCTTT.

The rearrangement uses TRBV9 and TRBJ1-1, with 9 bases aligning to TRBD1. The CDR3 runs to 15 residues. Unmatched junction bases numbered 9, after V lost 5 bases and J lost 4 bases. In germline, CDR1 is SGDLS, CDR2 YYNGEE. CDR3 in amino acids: CASRKTGGATTEAFF. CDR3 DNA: TGTGCCAGCAGAAAAACAGGGGGCGCGACCACTGAAGCTTTCTTT. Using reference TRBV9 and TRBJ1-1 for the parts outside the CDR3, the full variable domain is DSGVTQTPKHLITATGQRVTLRCSPRSGDLSVYWYQQSLDQGLQFLIQYYNGEERAKGNILERFSAQQFPDLHSELNLSSLELGDSALYFCASRKTGGATTEAFFGQGTRLTVV.

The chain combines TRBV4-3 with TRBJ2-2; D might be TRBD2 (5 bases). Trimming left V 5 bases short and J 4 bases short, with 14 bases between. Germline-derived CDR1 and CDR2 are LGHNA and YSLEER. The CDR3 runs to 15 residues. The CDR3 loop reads CASSVNLGSTGELFF. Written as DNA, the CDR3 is TGCGCCAGCAGCGTCAATCTAGGGAGCACCGGGGAGCTGTTTTTT.

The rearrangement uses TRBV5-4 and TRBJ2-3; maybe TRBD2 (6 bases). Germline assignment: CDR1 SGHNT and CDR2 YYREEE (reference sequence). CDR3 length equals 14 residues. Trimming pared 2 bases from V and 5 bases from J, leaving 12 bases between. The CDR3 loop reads CASSFGLARDTQYF. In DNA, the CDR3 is TGTGCCAGCAGCTTTGGGCTAGCGAGAGATACGCAGTATTTT.

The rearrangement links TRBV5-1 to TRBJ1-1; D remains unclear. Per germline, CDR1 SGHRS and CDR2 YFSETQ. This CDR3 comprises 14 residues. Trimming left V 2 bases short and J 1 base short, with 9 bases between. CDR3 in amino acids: CASSLLGPNTEAFF. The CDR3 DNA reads TGCGCCAGCAGCTTACTAGGGCCGAACACTGAAGCTTTCTTT. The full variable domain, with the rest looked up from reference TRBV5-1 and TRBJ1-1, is KAGVTQTPRYLIKTRGQQVTLSCSPISGHRSVSWYQQTPGQGLQFLFEYFSETQRNKGNFPGRFSGRQFSNSRSEMNVSTLELGDSALYLCASSLLGPNTEAFFGQGTRLTVV.

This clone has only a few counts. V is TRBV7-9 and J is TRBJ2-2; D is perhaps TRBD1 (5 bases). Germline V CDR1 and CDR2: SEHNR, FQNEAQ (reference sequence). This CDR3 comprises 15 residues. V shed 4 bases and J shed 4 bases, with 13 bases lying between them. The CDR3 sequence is CASSSREIGTGELFF. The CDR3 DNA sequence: TGTGCCAGCAGCTCCAGGGAAATTGGCACCGGGGAGCTGTTTTTT.

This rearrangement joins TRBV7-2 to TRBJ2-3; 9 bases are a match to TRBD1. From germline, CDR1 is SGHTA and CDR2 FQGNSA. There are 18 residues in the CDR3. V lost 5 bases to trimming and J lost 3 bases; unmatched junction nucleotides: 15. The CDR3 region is CASSQLPPGTGSTDTQYF. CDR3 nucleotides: TGTGCCAGCAGCCAACTGCCTCCCGGGACAGGGAGTACAGATACGCAGTATTTT.